Below, 5 T cell receptor beta chains from the same sample are listed, as sequenced in a study of Graves' ophthalmopathy and Graves' hyperthyroidism. RNA transcripts served as template for amplifying TCR beta CDR3 sequences. After a first-round RT-PCR with HTBI primers, a second-round multiplex PCR was run. Via MiXCR, TCRdb re-called the multiplex PCR reads, giving one row per CDR3 protein. The repertoire has about 1.1 million distinct CDR3 sequences, about two fifths of them found once; the top ten carry around 10%. Material: peripheral blood or thyroid tissue (not recorded which). Source of these receptors: an adult man with Graves' hyperthyroidism.

A few counts support this clonotype. This chain uses TRBV2 with TRBJ2-7; the D call may be TRBD1 or TRBD2 (6 bases each). This CDR3 contains 11 residues. Germline-derived CDR1 and CDR2 are SNHLY and FYNNEI. V dropped 11 bases and J dropped 7 bases, with 15 bases sitting between them. As DNA, the CDR3 is TGTGCCTGGAGGGGGTGGAGGGAGCAGTACTTC. As protein: CAWRGWREQYF.

At least ten counts were recorded for this clonotype. In DNA, the CDR3 is TGCGCCAGCAGCAGGGACAGTAGAACCGTTAGCTCTGGAAACACCATATATTTT. It encodes CASSRDSRTVSSGNTIYF. V and J are TRBV5-1 and TRBJ1-3; 7 bases fit TRBD1. The ends lost 4 bases at V and 0 bases at J; junction bases unmatched: 13. The CDR3 totals 18 residues. The germline V gene encodes CDR1 SGHRS and CDR2 YFSETQ.

This chain joins TRBV2 and TRBJ2-7, with TRBD2 matching over 10 bases. With 9 bases clipped from V and 4 bases from J, the junction kept 6 bases outside the gene matches. Germline assignment: CDR1 SNHLY and CDR2 FYNNEI. CDR3 length: 13 amino acids. The CDR3: CASAGTSAYEQYF. The CDR3 DNA reads as TGTGCCAGTGCCGGGACTAGCGCTTACGAGCAGTACTTC.

A note on this clonotype: A much larger clonotype is one base distant, so this may be a read error. This rearrangement joins TRBV9 to TRBJ2-7; unclear D gene. The germline CDR1 and CDR2 sequences are SGDLS and YYNGEE. The CDR3 has 12 amino acids. V was cut by 7 bases and J by 4 bases, with 12 bases left in between. The CDR3 protein is CASGHPLYEQYF. CDR3 DNA sequence: TGTGCCAGCGGCCACCCCCTGTACGAGCAGTACTTC.

This clonotype was recorded at least ten times. J is TRBJ1-1 and V is TRBV4-1; D not certain. From germline, CDR1 is MGHRA and CDR2 YSYEKL. Trimming removed 3 bases at V and 5 bases at J, with 19 bases between. The length of the CDR3 is 16 residues. This CDR3 is CASSQALTRVGTEAFF. The CDR3 region has the DNA TGCGCCAGCAGCCAGGCCCTGACAAGGGTGGGAACTGAAGCTTTCTTT.